This is a list of T cell receptor beta chains from one sample in a study of blood T cell repertoires in COVID-19. The method was immunoSEQ multiplex PCR; TCRdb's version includes in-frame clones alone and lacks a portion of them. In the table there are more than 65,000 clones, around three quarters of which are singletons. The specimen sequenced was peripheral blood. The receptors shown here come from a woman between 65 and 79 years old with acute or convalescent COVID-19. Each CDR3 is given with its conserved first and last residue. The D gene is left open where the match is weak. A clone size is listed for some rows: how often the clone was seen (once, few, many), or a class if it is expanded.

clone_size: once; j_call: TRBJ2-2; d_call: NA; v_call: TRBV6-5; cdr3_nt: TGTGCCAGCAGTCAGGTTCTATTCAACGGGGAGCTGTTTTTT; cdr3_aa: CASSQVLFNGELFF
clone_size: NA; j_call: TRBJ2-1; d_call: NA; v_call: TRBV28; cdr3_nt: TGTGCCAGCAGTTTAGGGCATGAGCAGTTCTTC; cdr3_aa: CASSLGHEQFF
clone_size: NA; j_call: TRBJ2-7; d_call: NA; v_call: TRBV4-1; cdr3_nt: TGCGCCAGCAGCCAGGGGGCCGTCTACGAGCAGTACTTC; cdr3_aa: CASSQGAVYEQYF
clone_size: NA; j_call: TRBJ2-4; d_call: NA; v_call: TRBV30; cdr3_nt: TGTGCCTGGAGTGTCGAGTTACTAGCCAAAAACATTCAGTACTTC; cdr3_aa: CAWSVELLAKNIQYF
clone_size: few; j_call: TRBJ1-4; d_call: TRBD1; v_call: TRBV27; cdr3_nt: TGTGCCAGCAGACCGGGACAGGGCCTTAATGAAAAACTGTTTTTT; cdr3_aa: CASRPGQGLNEKLFF
clone_size: NA; j_call: TRBJ2-7; d_call: NA; v_call: TRBV24-1; cdr3_nt: TGTGCCACCAGTGATTTGCGGGACATGTCCTACGAGCAGTACTTC; cdr3_aa: CATSDLRDMSYEQYF
clone_size: NA; j_call: TRBJ1-2; d_call: NA; v_call: TRBV3-1/TRBV3-2; cdr3_nt: TGTGCCAGCAGCCCCACCAGGGGAAGAGGCTATGGCTACACCTTC; cdr3_aa: CASSPTRGRGYGYTF
clone_size: NA; j_call: TRBJ2-7; d_call: TRBD2; v_call: TRBV24-1; cdr3_nt: TGTGCCACCAGTGAGGGAGCTAGCGGTTCCTACGAGCAGTACTTC; cdr3_aa: CATSEGASGSYEQYF
clone_size: NA; j_call: TRBJ1-2; d_call: NA; v_call: TRBV28; cdr3_nt: TGTGCCAGCAGTTTAACGGGCTCGGACAGCACCTACTATGGCTACACCTTC; cdr3_aa: CASSLTGSDSTYYGYTF
clone_size: NA; j_call: TRBJ1-2; d_call: NA; v_call: TRBV5-6; cdr3_nt: TGTGCCAGCAGTTACGACAGGAAAATTAACTATGGCTACACCTTC; cdr3_aa: CASSYDRKINYGYTF
clone_size: NA; j_call: TRBJ2-1; d_call: TRBD2; v_call: TRBV11-3; cdr3_nt: TGTGCCAGCAGCTTATCCGGGGGGACTAGCGAGCAGTTCTTC; cdr3_aa: CASSLSGGTSEQFF
clone_size: few; j_call: TRBJ2-1; d_call: NA; v_call: TRBV2; cdr3_nt: TGTGCCAGCTGCGTGGGCAGGGTGATAAATGAGCAGTTCTTC; cdr3_aa: CASCVGRVINEQFF
clone_size: few; j_call: TRBJ2-7; d_call: TRBD2; v_call: TRBV6-2/TRBV6-3; cdr3_nt: TGTGCCAGCAGTTCCGGACTAGCGGGGGGAGACGAGCAGTACTTC; cdr3_aa: CASSSGLAGGDEQYF
clone_size: NA; j_call: TRBJ1-3; d_call: NA; v_call: TRBV9; cdr3_nt: TGTGCCAGCAGCGTGTCCAGGGCTGCTGGAAACACCATATATTTT; cdr3_aa: CASSVSRAAGNTIYF
clone_size: NA; j_call: TRBJ1-2; d_call: NA; v_call: TRBV5-4; cdr3_nt: TGTGCCAGCAGTTCAACCCCGACAGACCCAGGCGGCTACACCTTC; cdr3_aa: CASSSTPTDPGGYTF